This is a list of T cell receptor beta chains from one sample in a study of post-analysis software for immune sequencing data. MiXCR, run by TCRdb on the PCR reads, gives a single entry per CDR3 protein. The sample consists of hundreds of thousands of distinct CDR3 sequences, around 40% of them appearing once. The material sequenced was blood. These TCRs come from a girl aged 10 to 17 with multiple sclerosis. Each CDR3 is given with its conserved first and last residue. D genes are given only for firm matches. Not every row has a clone size; where given, it reads once, few, many or a size class.

TRBV7-2	.	TRBJ2-3	.	CASGIPGQLTQYF	TGTGCCAGCGGTATCCCGGGACAACTAACGCAGTATTTT
TRBV20-1	few	TRBJ2-5	.	CSARVPGGQETQYF	TGCAGTGCTAGAGTGCCAGGGGGGCAAGAGACCCAGTACTTC
TRBV2	.	TRBJ2-1	.	CASSHFPELTGNNEQFF	TGTGCCAGCTCGCATTTTCCAGAGCTTACAGGGAACAATGAGCAGTTCTTC
TRBV5-6	.	TRBJ1-2	.	CASSSTGGLLDGYTF	TGTGCCAGCAGTTCTACCGGGGGGCTTCTGGATGGCTACACCTTC
TRBV3-1	.	TRBJ2-7	TRBD2	CASSQDGGEGYEQYF	TGCGCCAGCAGCCAAGATGGGGGGGAGGGCTACGAGCAGTACTTC
TRBV5-1	few	TRBJ2-1	TRBD2	CASSVGTSGRGNEQFF	TGCGCCAGCAGCGTCGGGACTAGCGGGAGGGGTAATGAGCAGTTCTTC
TRBV12-3/TRBV12-4	.	TRBJ2-7	TRBD1	CASSQGASEQYF	TGTGCCAGCAGCCAGGGGGCGAGTGAGCAGTACTTC
TRBV5-1	many	TRBJ2-7	.	CASSLDGFYEQYF	TGTGCCAGCAGCTTGGACGGGTTCTACGAGCAGTACTTC
TRBV6-5	.	TRBJ1-4	.	CASSYYFRQGGKLFF	TGTGCCAGCAGTTACTATTTTCGGCAGGGTGGAAAACTGTTTTTT
TRBV7-6	.	TRBJ2-3	.	CASSWRGRTSTDTQYF	TGTGCCAGCAGTTGGAGGGGGCGAACTAGCACAGATACGCAGTATTTT
TRBV28	.	TRBJ2-1	TRBD2	CASSLLLGPASGGILGEQFF	TGTGCCAGCAGTCTCCTTCTGGGGCCGGCTAGCGGAGGGATCCTGGGTGAGCAGTTCTTC
TRBV2	.	TRBJ2-3	.	CASRGRLRGTDTQYF	TGTGCCAGCAGGGGACGGCTCCGTGGGACAGATACGCAGTATTTT
TRBV29-1	few	TRBJ2-7	TRBD1	CSVALLGQGGEQYF	TGCAGCGTTGCCCTACTTGGACAGGGTGGCGAGCAGTACTTC
TRBV20-1	few	TRBJ2-1	TRBD1	CSASKPGQGAMKQFF	TGCAGTGCTAGCAAACCGGGACAGGGGGCAATGAAGCAGTTCTTC
TRBV6-5	few	TRBJ2-1	TRBD1	CASSNHLTGNNEQFF	TGTGCCAGCAGCAACCACCTGACAGGGAACAATGAGCAGTTCTTC
TRBV6-1	.	TRBJ2-3	TRBD2	CASRWGTSGTDTQYF	TGTGCCAGCAGGTGGGGGACTAGCGGCACAGATACGCAGTATTTT
TRBV5-1	.	TRBJ1-2	TRBD1	CASSKQRQGNYGYTF	TGCGCCAGCAGCAAACAACGACAGGGAAACTATGGCTACACCTTC
TRBV12-3/TRBV12-4	.	TRBJ2-1	TRBD2	CASRPSGYNEQFF	TGTGCCAGCAGGCCTAGCGGTTACAATGAGCAGTTCTTC
TRBV12-3/TRBV12-4	.	TRBJ1-5	.	CASSSVLNQPQHF	TGTGCCAGCAGTTCCGTCCTAAATCAGCCCCAGCATTTT
TRBV2	few	TRBJ2-7	.	CASSPGPRGSYEQYF	TGTGCCAGCAGCCCCGGGCCCCGGGGGTCCTACGAGCAGTACTTC
TRBV7-9	.	TRBJ2-7	.	CASSPIIYEQYF	TGTGCCAGCAGCCCAATAATCTACGAGCAGTACTTC
TRBV7-2	few	TRBJ2-1	TRBD1	CASSFWAGTGPSEQFF	TGTGCCAGCAGCTTCTGGGCCGGGACAGGGCCTAGTGAGCAGTTCTTC
TRBV27	.	TRBJ1-1	.	CASSLGRENTEAFF	TGTGCCAGCAGTTTAGGTCGGGAGAACACTGAAGCTTTCTTT
TRBV12-3/TRBV12-4	.	TRBJ2-1	.	CASSFFRQSNEGQFF	TGTGCCAGCAGTTTTTTCCGACAGAGCAATGAAGGGCAGTTCTTC
TRBV5-6	.	TRBJ1-2	.	CASSFDKRNYGYTF	TGTGCCAGCAGCTTCGACAAACGTAACTATGGCTACACCTTC
TRBV7-2	.	TRBJ2-3	.	CASSLGMAPTDTQYF	TGTGCCAGCAGCTTGGGAATGGCCCCCACAGATACGCAGTATTTT
TRBV12-3/TRBV12-4	.	TRBJ1-6	.	CASKRGQPVSPLHF	TGTGCCAGCAAGCGGGGACAACCAGTTTCACCCCTCCACTTT
TRBV12-3/TRBV12-4	.	TRBJ2-3	.	CASSLSRQGGTDTQYF	TGTGCCAGCAGTTTAAGTCGACAGGGAGGTACAGATACGCAGTATTTT
TRBV12-3/TRBV12-4	.	TRBJ2-7	.	CAGSLFGSETYEQYF	TGTGCCGGCAGTTTATTCGGGAGCGAAACCTACGAGCAGTACTTC
TRBV20-1	many	TRBJ2-1	TRBD2	CSAIGLAGYNEQFF	TGCAGTGCTATAGGCCTAGCGGGGTACAATGAGCAGTTCTTC
TRBV5-1	few	TRBJ1-2	.	CASSLADPNYGYTF	TGCGCCAGCAGCTTGGCGGACCCAAACTATGGCTACACCTTC
TRBV5-5	.	TRBJ1-2	.	CASSLDVGLDGYTF	TGTGCCAGCAGCCTGGACGTGGGATTGGATGGCTACACCTTC
TRBV20-1	few	TRBJ2-3	TRBD2	CSARSRAGAADTQYF	TGCAGTGCTAGGAGCCGGGCGGGAGCTGCAGATACGCAGTATTTT
TRBV9	.	TRBJ2-5	.	CASSVRTGYAQETQYF	TGTGCCAGCAGCGTAAGAACGGGTTATGCCCAAGAGACCCAGTACTTC
TRBV6-1	.	TRBJ2-7	TRBD2	CASTLAGEWHEQYF	TGTGCCAGCACTCTAGCGGGAGAATGGCACGAGCAGTACTTC
TRBV6-6	few	TRBJ1-2	.	CASSDRSLGYTF	TGTGCCAGCAGTGACAGGTCGTTAGGCTACACCTTC
TRBV20-1	few	TRBJ1-5	.	CSARDPWDSNQPQHF	TGCAGTGCTAGAGATCCCTGGGACAGCAATCAGCCCCAGCATTTT
TRBV2	once	TRBJ2-6	.	CASRVGGSGANVLTF	TGTGCCAGCAGGGTAGGGGGCTCTGGGGCCAACGTCCTGACTTTC
TRBV5-6	.	TRBJ2-7	TRBD1	CASSPRTGTYEQYF	TGTGCCAGCAGCCCCCGGACAGGGACCTACGAGCAGTACTTC
TRBV3-1	few	TRBJ2-5	TRBD2	CASSQASGGRQETQYF	TGTGCCAGCAGCCAAGCTAGCGGGGGCCGACAAGAGACCCAGTACTTC
TRBV11-1	.	TRBJ2-3	.	CASSLLPPGGTDTQYF	TGTGCCAGCAGCTTACTCCCCCCCGGGGGCACAGATACGCAGTATTTT
TRBV4-1	few	TRBJ1-2	.	CASSYGTETNYGYTF	TGCGCCAGCAGCTACGGGACGGAGACTAACTATGGCTACACCTTC
TRBV20-1	.	TRBJ2-1	TRBD1	CSGRTGDSSYDEQFF	TGCAGCGGAAGGACAGGGGACAGCTCCTACGATGAGCAGTTCTTC
TRBV11-2	.	TRBJ1-2	TRBD1	CASSLDRQAGYTF	TGTGCCAGCAGCCTGGACAGGCAAGCTGGCTACACCTTC
TRBV2	.	TRBJ2-1	TRBD2	CASSRTSGRADGNEQFF	TGTGCCAGCAGTCGGACTAGCGGGAGGGCCGACGGCAATGAGCAGTTCTTC
TRBV5-1	once	TRBJ2-7	.	CASSHAIRTLGGYEQYF	TGCGCCAGCAGCCATGCCATTAGGACCCTGGGCGGCTACGAGCAGTACTTC
TRBV20-1	.	TRBJ2-7	TRBD1	CSARGPGDRDHEQYF	TGCAGTGCTAGAGGTCCGGGGGACAGGGACCACGAGCAGTACTTC
TRBV10-3	few	TRBJ1-6	.	CAISEGGLTQSPLHF	TGTGCCATCAGTGAAGGGGGGCTTACCCAGTCACCCCTCCACTTT
TRBV4-1	.	TRBJ1-2	.	CASSRGGGGYGYTF	TGCGCCAGCAGCCGAGGCGGAGGGGGCTATGGCTACACCTTC
TRBV24-1	few	TRBJ2-5	.	CATSDILQETQYF	TGTGCCACCAGTGATATCCTACAAGAGACCCAGTACTTC
TRBV12-3/TRBV12-4	.	TRBJ2-3	.	CASSHRVFLPDTQYF	TGTGCCAGCAGCCACAGGGTATTTCTTCCAGATACGCAGTATTTT
TRBV10-3	few	TRBJ2-7	.	CAISEGNRDGDEQYF	TGTGCCATCAGTGAGGGGAATCGGGACGGGGACGAGCAGTACTTC
TRBV6-4	.	TRBJ2-1	.	CASSDSRGRSYNEQFF	TGTGCCAGCAGTGACTCAAGAGGGAGGTCCTACAATGAGCAGTTCTTC
TRBV7-2	.	TRBJ2-7	.	CASSLQVGYEQYF	TGTGCCAGCAGCCTCCAGGTTGGGTACGAGCAGTACTTC
TRBV4-1	.	TRBJ2-7	.	CASSQVGARSNEQYF	TGCGCCAGCAGCCAAGTTGGGGCGCGATCTAACGAGCAGTACTTC
TRBV10-3	.	TRBJ2-7	TRBD2	CAISDTSASDYEQYF	TGTGCCATCAGTGACACTAGCGCGAGCGACTACGAGCAGTACTTC
TRBV20-1	.	TRBJ1-1	.	CSATSQGHTEAFF	TGCAGTGCTACTTCTCAGGGCCACACTGAAGCTTTCTTT
TRBV9	.	TRBJ1-2	.	CASSVDGTTGGYTF	TGTGCCAGCAGCGTAGATGGTACGACAGGTGGCTACACCTTC
TRBV27	few	TRBJ2-7	TRBD1	CASGSSRGSGYEQYF	TGTGCCAGCGGAAGTTCCAGGGGGTCGGGCTACGAGCAGTACTTC